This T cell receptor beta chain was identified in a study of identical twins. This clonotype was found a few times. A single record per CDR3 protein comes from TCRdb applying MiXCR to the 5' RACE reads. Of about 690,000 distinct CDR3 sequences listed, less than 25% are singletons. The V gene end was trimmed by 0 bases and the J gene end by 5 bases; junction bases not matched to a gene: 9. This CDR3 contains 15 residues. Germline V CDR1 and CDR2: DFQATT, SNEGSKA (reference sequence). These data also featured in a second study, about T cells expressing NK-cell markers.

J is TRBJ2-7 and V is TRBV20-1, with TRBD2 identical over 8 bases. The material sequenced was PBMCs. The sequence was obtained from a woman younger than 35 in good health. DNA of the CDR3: TGCAGTGCTAGAGAGGGGGGGCGGGGGGCCCACGAGCAGTACTTC. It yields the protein CSAREGGRGAHEQYF.